These T cell receptor beta chains were read from a single sample in a study of T cell repertoires in cytomegalovirus infection. Their cognate antigens are unknown. TCRdb re-derived calls from the reads in MiXCR, one entry per CDR3 protein. The sample consists of 750,000 to 900,000 distinct CDR3 sequences, 25% to 35% of them appearing once. Sequenced material: cultured CD8+ T cells from PBMCs, taken from culture after CMV antigen stimulation. Receptor source: a human donor in good health (CMV status not recorded). Some clones in this sample may be carry-over from other donors' samples. Both conserved end residues are part of each CDR3. A D gene is named only where the DNA matches it firmly. Rows give clone size only sometimes, using once, few, many, or a class for an expanded clone.

clone size	CDR3 length	V gene	J gene	D gene	CDR3 protein	CDR3 DNA
.	12	TRBV2	TRBJ2-3	.	CASISGTDTQYF	TGTGCCAGCATCTCAGGGACAGATACGCAGTATTTT
.	13	TRBV7-9	TRBJ1-3	.	CATQVDSGNTIYF	TGTGCCACCCAGGTCGACTCTGGAAACACCATATATTTT
.	15	TRBV6-5	TRBJ1-2	TRBD1	CASSTPLPGGYGYTF	TGTGCCAGCAGTACCCCCTTGCCAGGGGGCTATGGCTACACCTTC
few	14	TRBV27	TRBJ1-4	TRBD1	CASRIDRVGEKLFF	TGTGCCAGCAGGATAGACAGGGTTGGCGAAAAACTGTTTTTT
once	14	TRBV4-1	TRBJ2-3	.	CASSKEGSTDTQYF	TGCGCCAGCAGTAAAGAAGGGAGCACAGATACGCAGTATTTT
once	11	TRBV7-4	TRBJ1-5	.	CASSLAGPQHF	TGTGCCAGCAGCTTAGCGGGACCCCAACATTTT
.	13	TRBV7-9	TRBJ1-1	.	CASSFSRQPEAFF	TGTGCCAGCAGCTTCTCCCGGCAACCTGAAGCTTTCTTT
.	11	TRBV6-2/TRBV6-3	TRBJ1-2	.	CASSYSIGYTF	TGTGCCAGCAGTTACTCCATTGGCTACACCTTC
few	14	TRBV4-1	TRBJ2-7	.	CASSAVKDGGEQYF	TGCGCCAGCAGTGCAGTTAAGGACGGGGGCGAGCAGTACTTC
few	15	TRBV11-1	TRBJ1-1	.	CASSLARNGRTEAFF	TGTGCCAGCAGCTTAGCGCGAAATGGGCGAACTGAAGCTTTCTTT
few	15	TRBV27	TRBJ2-1	TRBD1	CASSPIGQGALEQFF	TGTGCCAGCAGCCCTATAGGGCAGGGGGCTTTGGAGCAGTTCTTC
.	16	TRBV7-9	TRBJ2-2	TRBD1	CASSGYGTENTGELFF	TGTGCCAGCAGCGGTTACGGGACAGAGAACACCGGGGAGCTGTTTTTT
few	12	TRBV7-6	TRBJ2-7	.	CASSLHGFEQYF	TGTGCCAGCAGCTTACACGGGTTCGAGCAGTACTTC
.	14	TRBV27	TRBJ1-1	TRBD1	CASSLSQGVTEAFF	TGTGCCAGCAGTTTATCTCAGGGGGTCACTGAAGCTTTCTTT
few	15	TRBV7-3	TRBJ2-1	TRBD1	CASSFDRGSNNEQFF	TGTGCCAGCAGCTTCGACAGGGGGAGCAACAATGAGCAGTTCTTC
few	14	TRBV12-3/TRBV12-4	TRBJ2-1	.	CASSLARIYNEQFF	TGTGCCAGCAGTTTAGCCCGTATTTACAATGAGCAGTTCTTC
few	14	TRBV6-2/TRBV6-3	TRBJ2-3	.	CASRRDLLTDTQYF	TGTGCCAGCAGACGGGACTTACTCACAGATACGCAGTATTTT
.	15	TRBV6-5	TRBJ2-3	.	CASARGPSSTDTQYF	TGTGCCAGCGCCCGGGGACCTTCTAGCACAGATACGCAGTATTTT
.	17	TRBV7-9	TRBJ2-5	TRBD2	CANHPPTSRLYQETQYF	TGTGCCAACCACCCGCCGACTAGCAGATTGTACCAAGAGACCCAGTACTTC
.	15	TRBV7-9	TRBJ1-2	TRBD1	CASSSHTGGEDGYTF	TGTGCCAGCAGCTCCCATACAGGGGGCGAAGATGGCTACACCTTC
few	13	TRBV7-6	TRBJ1-6	.	CASSLATNSPLHF	TGTGCCAGCAGCTTAGCGACTAATTCACCCCTCCACTTT
few	12	TRBV29-1	TRBJ1-2	TRBD1	CSVPGDSYGYTF	TGCAGCGTCCCGGGGGACAGCTATGGCTACACCTTC
many	16	TRBV7-6	TRBJ1-5	TRBD1	CASSPSSSGGYQPQHF	TGTGCCAGCAGCCCGTCCTCTTCAGGGGGCTATCAGCCCCAGCATTTT
.	14	TRBV14	TRBJ1-1	.	CASSQSYSRGEAFF	TGTGCCAGCAGTCAATCATACTCTCGTGGTGAAGCTTTCTTT
.	15	TRBV6-2/TRBV6-3	TRBJ1-5	.	CASSYHAGANQPQHF	TGTGCCAGCAGTTACCACGCAGGGGCCAATCAGCCCCAGCATTTT
few	16	TRBV11-3	TRBJ2-2	.	CASSPRDGGHTGELFF	TGTGCCAGCAGCCCCCGTGACGGGGGTCACACCGGGGAGCTGTTTTTT
once	16	TRBV10-3	TRBJ1-1	.	CAISELAGQSNTEAFF	TGTGCCATCAGTGAGCTCGCAGGACAGTCGAACACTGAAGCTTTCTTT
.	14	TRBV27	TRBJ1-6	TRBD1	CASSPTGVGSPLHF	TGTGCCAGCAGTCCAACAGGGGTAGGTTCACCCCTCCACTTT
few	14	TRBV14	TRBJ2-1	.	CASSQDYFYNEQFF	TGTGCCAGCAGCCAAGATTACTTTTACAATGAGCAGTTCTTC
.	17	TRBV12-5	TRBJ1-4	.	CASGFSALPGYNEKLFF	TGTGCTAGTGGTTTCTCCGCGTTACCGGGATATAATGAAAAACTGTTTTTT
few	14	TRBV7-9	TRBJ2-5	TRBD2	CASRSGGLQETQYF	TGTGCCAGCAGAAGCGGGGGGCTCCAAGAGACCCAGTACTTC
.	15	TRBV4-3	TRBJ2-1	.	CASSQNRDQYNEQFF	TGCGCCAGCAGCCAGAACCGGGACCAATACAATGAGCAGTTCTTC
.	12	TRBV19	TRBJ1-5	.	CASTSASQPQHF	TGTGCCAGTACCTCGGCGTCGCAGCCCCAGCATTTT
.	14	TRBV25-1	TRBJ1-5	TRBD1	CASSGGGGNQPQHF	TGTGCCAGCAGTGGAGGGGGCGGCAATCAGCCCCAGCATTTT
.	14	TRBV4-1	TRBJ2-5	.	CASSQYRAEETQYF	TGCGCCAGCAGCCAATACAGGGCTGAAGAGACCCAGTACTTC
few	18	TRBV6-6	TRBJ2-5	TRBD1	CASSYSRDRGDTREGQYF	TGTGCCAGCAGTTACAGCCGGGACAGGGGGGACACAAGGGAGGGCCAGTACTTC
.	14	TRBV2	TRBJ1-2	.	CADPIGQLNYGYTF	TGTGCCGACCCGATAGGACAGCTTAACTATGGCTACACCTTC
few	15	TRBV7-2	TRBJ1-2	.	CASSLRHLANYGYTF	TGTGCCAGCAGCCTCAGACACCTTGCTAACTATGGCTACACCTTC
.	16	TRBV6-8	TRBJ2-1	TRBD1	CASSYSRQGAWDEQFF	TGTGCCAGCAGTTACTCGCGACAGGGGGCCTGGGATGAGCAGTTCTTC
few	12	TRBV11-1	TRBJ1-2	.	CASSLSENGYTF	TGTGCCAGCAGCTTGTCGGAAAATGGCTACACCTTC
.	14	TRBV19	TRBJ2-2	.	CASSLAANTGELFF	TGTGCCAGTAGCCTAGCTGCGAACACCGGGGAGCTGTTTTTT
.	17	TRBV20-1	TRBJ1-2	.	CSARAQDISVLYYGYTF	TGCAGTGCTAGAGCCCAGGACATCAGCGTCCTCTACTATGGCTACACCTTC
many	20	TRBV7-2	TRBJ1-6	TRBD1	CASSPWTGLIFSSYNSPLHF	TGTGCCAGCAGCCCATGGACAGGGCTTATATTTAGCTCCTATAATTCACCCCTCCACTTT
few	17	TRBV27	TRBJ2-3	TRBD2	CASSFPGLAGGTDTQYF	TGTGCCAGCAGTTTCCCGGGACTAGCGGGGGGCACAGATACGCAGTATTTT
few	13	TRBV6-6	TRBJ1-1	.	CASSYSSSHQAFF	TGTGCCAGCAGTTACTCGAGTAGCCACCAAGCTTTCTTT
few	17	TRBV14	TRBJ2-3	TRBD2	CASSQGGLATVGDTQYF	TGTGCCAGCAGCCAGGGAGGACTAGCGACGGTCGGGGATACGCAGTATTTT
.	14	TRBV2	TRBJ1-5	.	CATSGGYSNQPQHF	TGTGCCACCTCGGGGGGCTATAGCAATCAGCCCCAGCATTTT
.	16	TRBV7-9	TRBJ1-1	.	CASSSPNRGGLTEAFF	TGTGCCAGCAGCTCACCAAACCGGGGGGGCCTCACTGAAGCTTTCTTT
few	15	TRBV3-1	TRBJ2-1	TRBD2	CASSPAGGPQNEQFF	TGTGCCAGCAGCCCAGCGGGGGGGCCTCAGAATGAGCAGTTCTTC
few	14	TRBV7-9	TRBJ2-1	.	CASSLEYTLHEQFF	TGTGCCAGCAGCTTAGAATACACCCTCCATGAGCAGTTCTTC
few	12	TRBV7-4	TRBJ1-2	.	CASSATADGYTF	TGTGCCAGCAGTGCTACCGCGGATGGCTACACCTTC
.	15	TRBV19	TRBJ2-1	.	CASSIGLTSYNEQFF	TGTGCCAGTAGTATAGGCCTCACTTCCTACAATGAGCAGTTCTTC